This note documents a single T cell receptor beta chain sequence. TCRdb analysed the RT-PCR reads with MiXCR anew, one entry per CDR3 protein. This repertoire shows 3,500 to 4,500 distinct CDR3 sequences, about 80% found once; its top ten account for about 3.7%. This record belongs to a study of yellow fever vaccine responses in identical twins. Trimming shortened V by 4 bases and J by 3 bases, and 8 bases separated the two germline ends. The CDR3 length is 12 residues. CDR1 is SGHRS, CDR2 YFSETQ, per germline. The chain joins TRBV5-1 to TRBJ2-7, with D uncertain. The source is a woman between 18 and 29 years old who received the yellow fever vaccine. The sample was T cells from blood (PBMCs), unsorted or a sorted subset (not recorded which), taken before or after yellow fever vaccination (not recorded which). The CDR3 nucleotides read TGCGCCAGCAGCCTTGAGGACTACGAGCAGTACTTC. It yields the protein CASSLEDYEQYF. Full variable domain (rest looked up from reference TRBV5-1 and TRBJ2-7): KAGVTQTPRYLIKTRGQQVTLSCSPISGHRSVSWYQQTPGQGLQFLFEYFSETQRNKGNFPGRFSGRQFSNSRSEMNVSTLELGDSALYLCASSLEDYEQYFGPGTRLTVT.